This T cell receptor (beta chain) stems from a study of early T cells in non-severe SARS-CoV-2 infection. A single record per CDR3 protein comes from TCRdb applying MiXCR to the 5' RACE reads. This sample has fewer than 55,000 distinct CDR3 sequences, with approximately 10% found just once. This CDR3 spans 18 amino acids. Sequenced: whole blood. This chain connects TRBV3-2 to TRBJ2-3; TRBD2, the table's D call, lacks a check against the DNA. TRBV3-2 is noted as a pseudogene. This clonotype originated in an adult who was a healthcare worker with PCR-confirmed SARS-CoV-2 infection or an uninfected control (not recorded which). The CDR3 DNA reads as TGTGCCAGCAGCCAAGATTTGGCGGGAGCAACCTTCACAGATACGCAGTATTTT. Amino acid sequence: CASSQDLAGATFTDTQYF.